The TCR beta chain under discussion was sequenced for a study of identical twins. Unique molecular identifiers were present on cDNA, and template switching added a universal primer site. Each CDR3 protein gets one entry after TCRdb re-called the 5' RACE reads with MiXCR. The table includes a few hundred thousand distinct CDR3 sequences, approximately 8.8% detected once. The sample holds a few counts of this clonotype. Its specificity is unknown. Findings of the study overall: In beta out-of-frame sequences, the excess sharing between twins was weaker. Within cord blood, abundant beta clonotypes carried fewer insertions, but memory repertoires showed no such trend.

The V end was cut by 1 base, the J end by 10 bases, with 12 bases between. CDR3 length: 13 amino acids. Germline CDR1 is SGHRS and CDR2 is YFSETQ. The sequenced sample was naive T cells sorted from blood. This TCR was recovered from a woman between 50 and 59 years old in good health. The gene calls are TRBV5-1 and TRBJ2-1; either TRBD1 or TRBD2 may fit D (5 bases each). The CDR3 region is CASSLKQGAEQFF. The CDR3 DNA reads as TGCGCCAGCAGCTTGAAGCAGGGAGCAGAGCAGTTCTTC.